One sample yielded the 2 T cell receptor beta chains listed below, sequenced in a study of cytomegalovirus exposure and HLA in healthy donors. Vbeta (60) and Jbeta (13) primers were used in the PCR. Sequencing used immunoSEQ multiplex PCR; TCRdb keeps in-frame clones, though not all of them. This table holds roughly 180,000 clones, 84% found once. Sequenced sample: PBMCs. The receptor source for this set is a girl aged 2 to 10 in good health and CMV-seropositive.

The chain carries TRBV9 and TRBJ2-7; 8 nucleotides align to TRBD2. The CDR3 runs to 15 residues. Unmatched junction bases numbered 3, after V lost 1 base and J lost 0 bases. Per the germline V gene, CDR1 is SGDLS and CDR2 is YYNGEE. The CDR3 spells CASSVSGGGSYEQYF. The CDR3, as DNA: TGTGCCAGCAGCGTAAGCGGGGGAGGCTCCTACGAGCAGTACTTC.

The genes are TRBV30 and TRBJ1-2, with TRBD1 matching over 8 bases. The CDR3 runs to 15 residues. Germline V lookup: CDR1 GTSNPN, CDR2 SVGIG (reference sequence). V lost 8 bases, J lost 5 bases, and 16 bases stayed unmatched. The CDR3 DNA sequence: TGTGCCGCCCTTCTCGGACAGGGCCTAGATTATGGCTACACCTTC. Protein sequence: CAALLGQGLDYGYTF.